A selection of T cell receptor beta chains follows, all from one sample in a study of T cell changes during pregnancy in multiple sclerosis. Sequenced by immunoSEQ multiplex PCR; TCRdb stores in-frame clones only, minus some. The sample lists around 69,000 clones, approximately 92% seen once, with around 2.3% in the top ten. The source was peripheral blood, collected in the first trimester of pregnancy. The receptors were sampled from a female donor with multiple sclerosis, enrolled in a pregnancy study. Both conserved end residues are part of each CDR3. Each record gives: D gene, clone size, J gene, V gene, CDR3 protein, CDR3 DNA. The D gene is left open where the match is weak. Where a row states a size, it is once, few, many or the class of an expanded clone; other rows omit it.

d_gene: TRBD1; abundance: -; j_gene: TRBJ2-2; v_gene: TRBV2; CDR3aa: CASKLGTGRTGELFF; CDR3nt: TGTGCCAGCAAGCTAGGGACAGGGAGGACCGGGGAGCTGTTTTTT
d_gene: -; abundance: -; j_gene: TRBJ1-3; v_gene: TRBV7-6; CDR3aa: CASSPDSSGGNTIYF; CDR3nt: TGTGCCAGCAGCCCCGATTCTAGCGGAGGAAACACCATATATTTT
d_gene: -; abundance: -; j_gene: TRBJ2-3; v_gene: TRBV7-9; CDR3aa: CASSSGTDTQYF; CDR3nt: TGTGCCAGCAGCTCCGGCACAGATACGCAGTATTTT
d_gene: TRBD2; abundance: -; j_gene: TRBJ2-1; v_gene: TRBV11-2; CDR3aa: CASSFQASGNEQFF; CDR3nt: TGTGCCAGCAGCTTCCAGGCTAGCGGAAATGAGCAGTTCTTC
d_gene: TRBD2; abundance: -; j_gene: TRBJ2-1; v_gene: TRBV12-5; CDR3aa: CASGLVIAGEPNEQFF; CDR3nt: TGTGCTAGTGGTTTGGTAATAGCGGGAGAGCCGAATGAGCAGTTCTTC
d_gene: TRBD2; abundance: -; j_gene: TRBJ2-1; v_gene: TRBV7-9; CDR3aa: CASSQGTSTFDEQFF; CDR3nt: TGTGCCAGCAGCCAGGGGACTAGTACGTTTGATGAGCAGTTCTTC
d_gene: -; abundance: -; j_gene: TRBJ2-6; v_gene: TRBV15; CDR3aa: CATSRVMTLSGANVLTF; CDR3nt: TGTGCCACCAGCAGAGTCATGACACTTTCTGGGGCCAACGTCCTGACTTTC
d_gene: -; abundance: once; j_gene: TRBJ1-5; v_gene: TRBV27; CDR3aa: CASSLSSDRPSEPQHF; CDR3nt: TGTGCCAGCAGTTTATCTTCTGACAGGCCGTCTGAGCCCCAGCATTTT
d_gene: TRBD2; abundance: -; j_gene: TRBJ2-1; v_gene: TRBV5-4; CDR3aa: CASSPSGSNEQFF; CDR3nt: TGTGCCAGCAGCCCGAGCGGGAGTAATGAGCAGTTCTTC
d_gene: TRBD2; abundance: -; j_gene: TRBJ2-1; v_gene: TRBV28; CDR3aa: CASSFLLAGVYEQFF; CDR3nt: TGTGCCAGCAGTTTTTTACTAGCGGGAGTATATGAGCAGTTCTTC
d_gene: -; abundance: -; j_gene: TRBJ2-5; v_gene: TRBV7-2; CDR3aa: CASSLARETQYF; CDR3nt: TGTGCCAGCAGCTTAGCGAGAGAGACCCAGTACTTC
d_gene: TRBD1; abundance: -; j_gene: TRBJ2-2; v_gene: TRBV18; CDR3aa: CASFPTGSTGELFF; CDR3nt: TGTGCCAGCTTTCCGACAGGGAGCACCGGGGAGCTGTTTTTT